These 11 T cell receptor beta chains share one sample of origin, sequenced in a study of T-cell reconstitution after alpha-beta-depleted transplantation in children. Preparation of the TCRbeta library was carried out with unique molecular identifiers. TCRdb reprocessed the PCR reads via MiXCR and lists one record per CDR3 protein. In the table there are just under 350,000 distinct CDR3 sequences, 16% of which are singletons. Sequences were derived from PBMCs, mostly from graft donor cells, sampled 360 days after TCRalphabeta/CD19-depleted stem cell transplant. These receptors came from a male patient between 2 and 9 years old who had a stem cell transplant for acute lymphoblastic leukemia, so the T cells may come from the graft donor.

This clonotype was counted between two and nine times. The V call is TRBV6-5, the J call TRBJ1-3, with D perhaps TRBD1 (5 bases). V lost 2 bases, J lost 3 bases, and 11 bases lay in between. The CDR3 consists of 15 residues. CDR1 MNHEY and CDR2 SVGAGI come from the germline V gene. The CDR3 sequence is CASSYGGSFGNTIYF. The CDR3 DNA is TGTGCCAGCAGTTACGGGGGAAGTTTTGGAAACACCATATATTTT.

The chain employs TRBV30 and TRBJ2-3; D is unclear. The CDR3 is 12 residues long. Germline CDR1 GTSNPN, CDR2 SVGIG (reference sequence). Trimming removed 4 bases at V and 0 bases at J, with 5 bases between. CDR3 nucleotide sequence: TGTGCCTGGATGGGTAGCACAGATACGCAGTATTTT. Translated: CAWMGSTDTQYF.

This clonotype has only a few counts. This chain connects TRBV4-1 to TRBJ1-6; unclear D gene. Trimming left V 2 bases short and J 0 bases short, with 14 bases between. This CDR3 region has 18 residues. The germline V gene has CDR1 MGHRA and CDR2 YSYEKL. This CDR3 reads CASSQQASRSSYNSPLHF. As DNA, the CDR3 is TGCGCCAGCAGCCAACAAGCGAGCCGGAGCTCCTATAATTCACCCCTCCACTTT.

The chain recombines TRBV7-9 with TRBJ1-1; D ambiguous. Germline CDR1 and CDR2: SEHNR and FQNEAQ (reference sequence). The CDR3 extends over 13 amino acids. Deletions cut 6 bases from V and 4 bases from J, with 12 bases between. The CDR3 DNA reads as TGTGCCAGCAGGACGGACGGAATCACTGAAGCTTTCTTT. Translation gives CASRTDGITEAFF.

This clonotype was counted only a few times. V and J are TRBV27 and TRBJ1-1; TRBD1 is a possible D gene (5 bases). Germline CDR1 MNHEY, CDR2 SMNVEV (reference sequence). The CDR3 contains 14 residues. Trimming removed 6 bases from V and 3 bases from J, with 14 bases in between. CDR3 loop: CASSPRLGDTEAFF. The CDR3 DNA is TGTGCCAGCAGCCCCCGGCTGGGGGACACTGAAGCTTTCTTT.

The CDR3 here is CASSPEREQYF. The CDR3 region has the DNA TGTGCCAGCTCACCAGAGCGGGAGCAGTACTTC. V usage is TRBV18 and J usage is TRBJ2-7; tentative D call: TRBD2 (5 bases). This CDR3 is 11 amino acids long. CDR1 and CDR2 (germline): KGHSH, LQKENI. The V end was cut by 2 bases, the J end by 7 bases, with 6 bases between.

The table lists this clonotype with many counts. CDR3 nucleotides: TGCAGCGTTGGTGACAGAAATAGCAATCAGCCCCAGCATTTT. Translating it yields CSVGDRNSNQPQHF. The V call is TRBV29-1, the J call TRBJ1-5; D is perhaps TRBD1 (5 bases). V was cut by 4 bases and J by 0 bases, with 10 bases left in between. Germline-derived CDR1 and CDR2 are SQVTM and ANQGSEA. This CDR3 comprises 14 residues.

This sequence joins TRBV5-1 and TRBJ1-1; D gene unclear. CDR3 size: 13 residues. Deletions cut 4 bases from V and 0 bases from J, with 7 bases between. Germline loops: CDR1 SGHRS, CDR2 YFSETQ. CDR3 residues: CASSPQLNTEAFF. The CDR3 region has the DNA TGCGCCAGCAGCCCCCAGCTGAACACTGAAGCTTTCTTT. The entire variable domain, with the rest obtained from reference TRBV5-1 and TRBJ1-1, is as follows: KAGVTQTPRYLIKTRGQQVTLSCSPISGHRSVSWYQQTPGQGLQFLFEYFSETQRNKGNFPGRFSGRQFSNSRSEMNVSTLELGDSALYLCASSPQLNTEAFFGQGTRLTVV.

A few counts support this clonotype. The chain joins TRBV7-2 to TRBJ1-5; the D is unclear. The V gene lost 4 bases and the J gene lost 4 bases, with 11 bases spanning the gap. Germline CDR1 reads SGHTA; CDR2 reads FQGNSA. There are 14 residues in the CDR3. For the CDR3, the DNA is TGTGCCAGCAGCTCGGACGGAAAGAATCAGCCCCAGCATTTT. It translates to CASSSDGKNQPQHF.

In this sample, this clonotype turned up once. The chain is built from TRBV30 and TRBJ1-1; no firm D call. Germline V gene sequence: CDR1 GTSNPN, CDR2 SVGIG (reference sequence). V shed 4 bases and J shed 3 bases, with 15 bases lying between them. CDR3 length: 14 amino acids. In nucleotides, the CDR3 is TGTGCCTGGATCAATGGGCCGATGGACACTGAAGCTTTCTTT. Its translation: CAWINGPMDTEAFF. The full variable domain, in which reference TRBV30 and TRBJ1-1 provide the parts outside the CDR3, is SQTIHQWPATLVQPVGSPLSLECTVEGTSNPNLYWYRQAAGRGLQLLFYSVGIGQISSEVPQNLSASRPQDRQFILSSKKLLLSDSGFYLCAWINGPMDTEAFFGQGTRLTVV.

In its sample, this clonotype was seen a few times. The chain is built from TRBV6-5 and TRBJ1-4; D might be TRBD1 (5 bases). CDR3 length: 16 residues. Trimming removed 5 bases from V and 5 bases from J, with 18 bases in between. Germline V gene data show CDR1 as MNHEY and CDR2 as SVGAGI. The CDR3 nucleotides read TGTGCCAGCAGTCACATTTCTAGGGGCTGGAATGAAAAACTGTTTTTT. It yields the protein CASSHISRGWNEKLFF.